These 6 T cell receptor beta chains came from one sample sequenced in a study of regulatory T cells in long-lasting Graves disease. Time point denoted: newly diagnosed GD, antithyroid drugs for less than 3 months. Researchers made the TCR library from RNA that was extracted from PBMCs. Construction of the TCR beta libraries employed iRepertoire HTBI primers in conjunction with Arm-PCR of CDR3 regions. TCRdb recomputed calls from the multiplex PCR reads with MiXCR, one row per CDR3 protein. Counted here are around 400,000 distinct CDR3 sequences, approximately 16% occurring once; the ten biggest clones make up roughly 8%. A further study also used this sample, focusing on T cells in Graves' hyperthyroidism and ophthalmopathy.

Here the sequenced sample was peripheral blood mononuclear cells (PBMCs), taken at new diagnosis, from a patient treated with antithyroid drugs. These receptors were obtained from a woman aged 40 to 50 with Graves disease.

This chain uses TRBV9 with TRBJ1-1; D unresolved. The CDR3 has 14 residues. The germline CDR1 and CDR2 sequences are SGDLS and YYNGEE. V lost 0 bases, J lost 3 bases, and 9 bases lay in between. Here the CDR3 reads CASSVAGDHTEAFF. The CDR3 DNA sequence: TGTGCCAGCAGCGTAGCCGGGGATCACACTGAAGCTTTCTTT.

At least ten counts were recorded for this clonotype. The chain employs TRBV2 and TRBJ2-7; maybe TRBD2 (5 bases). The V gene lost 6 bases and the J gene lost 1 base, with 13 bases spanning the gap. Germline V gives CDR1 SNHLY, CDR2 FYNNEI. The CDR3 extends over 14 amino acids. CDR3 protein: CASREGLSSYEQYF. The CDR3 DNA follows: TGTGCCAGCAGAGAGGGTTTAAGTTCCTACGAGCAGTACTTC.

This clonotype was counted at least ten times. The rearrangement joins TRBV20-1 to TRBJ2-5, with D hard to call. V was trimmed by 5 bases and J by 5 bases, leaving 9 bases between them. The CDR3 contains 11 residues. Per germline, CDR1 DFQATT and CDR2 SNEGSKA (reference sequence). The CDR3 bases are TGCAGTGCTTGGATTGGGGAGACCCAGTACTTC. Translated, it gives CSAWIGETQYF.

With regard to this clonotype: Germline is not matched at one junction end, which may reflect a read error. V usage is TRBV18 and J usage is TRBJ2-7; D perhaps matches TRBD1 (5 bases). This CDR3 region has 14 residues. CDR1 KGHSH and CDR2 LQKENI come from the germline V gene. In DNA, the CDR3 is TGTGCCAGCTCACCACTCCAGGGAATGCACGAGCAGCACTTC. It encodes CASSPLQGMHEQHF.

In this sample, this clonotype turned up a few times. The chain couples TRBV28 to TRBJ2-1; D may be TRBD2 (6 bases). In germline, CDR1 is MDHEN, CDR2 SYDVKM. The CDR3 consists of 13 residues. Trimming stripped 7 bases from V and 7 bases from J, with 14 bases between. CDR3 loop: CASKKAAGNEQFF. CDR3 DNA: TGTGCCAGCAAAAAGGCCGCGGGGAATGAGCAGTTCTTC.

Only a few counts were recorded for this clonotype. The J gene is TRBJ2-1, the V gene TRBV19, with unresolved D. The CDR3 loop spans 16 amino acids. CDR1 and CDR2 (germline): LNHDA, SQIVND (reference sequence). V was shortened by 10 bases and J by 6 bases, with 25 bases between the two germline ends. The DNA of the CDR3 is TGTGCCATCTCCGACGGGCGGAAGGGCCCAGGCAATGAGCAGTTCTTC. It translates to CAISDGRKGPGNEQFF.